These T cell receptor beta chains were read from a single sample in a study of OX40 agonist ivuxolimab in advanced cancers. Generated by immunoSEQ multiplex PCR, the TCRdb table keeps only in-frame clones and is missing some. The sample consists of tens of thousands of clones, around nine tenths of them appearing once. Sequencing used CD4+ or CD8+ T cells sorted from blood, obtained in a trial of the OX40 agonist ivuxolimab. The source is an adult with an advanced solid tumor such as melanoma, head and neck, liver or kidney cancer. CDR3s include the opening cysteine and the closing phenylalanine or tryptophan. A D gene is named only where the DNA matches it firmly.

CDR3 length	V gene	D gene	CDR3 protein
15	TRBV19	.	CASSSAGWGTDTQYF
14	TRBV5-6	.	CASSFPGMNTEAFF
13	TRBV6-5	.	CASSYSRSTEAFF
14	TRBV7-3	.	CASSLSGKENTIYF
15	TRBV7-2	.	CASSLDRAANEKLFF
16	TRBV7-9	TRBD2	CASSLEASGRAGEQFF
14	TRBV15	TRBD1	CATSRSTGRETQYF
17	TRBV28	.	CASSLPSDSAYNTEAFF
14	TRBV7-9	.	CASPPPSSGNTIYF
12	TRBV6-5	.	CASRPGQYAAFF
16	TRBV7-2	.	CASSLVQGIGANVLTF